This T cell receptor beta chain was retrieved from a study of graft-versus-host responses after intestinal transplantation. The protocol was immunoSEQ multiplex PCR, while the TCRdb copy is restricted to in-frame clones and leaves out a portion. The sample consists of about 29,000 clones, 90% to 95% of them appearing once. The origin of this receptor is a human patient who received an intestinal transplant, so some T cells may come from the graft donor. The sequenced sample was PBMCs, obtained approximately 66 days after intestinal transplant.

The CDR3 loop is CASSESGYGYTF. For the CDR3, the DNA is TGTGCCAGCAGTGAATCCGGGTATGGCTACACCTTC. The chain couples TRBV6-1 to TRBJ1-2, with unresolved D. Trimming cost V 2 bases and J 5 bases, with 6 bases left between them. From germline, CDR1 is MNHNS and CDR2 SASEGT. The CDR3 runs 12 residues.